This T cell receptor beta chain comes out of a study of T cells in Graves' hyperthyroidism and ophthalmopathy. Amplified TCR beta CDR3 regions came from RNA transcripts. During a first-round RT-PCR of the TCR CDR3, the HTBI primer set was used. TCRdb independently ran MiXCR on the multiplex PCR reads; one entry per CDR3 protein. The repertoire holds over 300,000 distinct CDR3 sequences, more than 11% seen once, with roughly 11% in the top ten. There are many counts of this clonotype. V was pared by 1 base and J by 0 bases, with 5 bases between. Germline V lookup: CDR1 SGHDT, CDR2 YYEEEE. This CDR3 is built from 14 residues.

This receptor was identified in an older woman with Graves' hyperthyroidism. This chain links TRBV5-6 with TRBJ1-3; D is unresolved. Material: blood. The CDR3 protein is CASSLRSSGNTIYF. In nucleotides, the CDR3 is TGTGCCAGCAGCTTGAGGAGCTCTGGAAACACCATATATTTT. The full variable domain, with the rest looked up from reference TRBV5-6 and TRBJ1-3, is DAGVTQSPTHLIKTRGQQVTLRCSPKSGHDTVSWYQQALGQGPQFIFQYYEEEERQRGNFPDRFSGHQFPNYSSELNVNALLLGDSALYLCASSLRSSGNTIYFGEGSWLTVV.